This T cell receptor beta chain was captured in a study of T cells in localized non-small cell lung cancer. Only in-frame clones appear in the TCRdb table, and some are missing; sequencing was by immunoSEQ multiplex PCR. The repertoire includes roughly 25,000 clones, approximately 90% of them detected once, and 2.7% sits in the top ten. Material: peripheral blood, obtained before any cancer treatment. The source of this sequence is a woman between 40 and 69 years old with stage I lung adenocarcinoma.

Here the CDR3 DNA reads TGTGCCAGCAGCTTACCTTTTCGGCGCTCCTCAAGCTACACCTTC. Its protein is CASSLPFRRSSSYTF. J is TRBJ1-2 and V is TRBV11-2; the D is unclear. Trimming removed 2 bases at V and 9 bases at J, with 19 bases between. This CDR3 has 15 residues. The V gene's germline CDR1 is SGHAT and CDR2 FQNNGV.